These 9 T cell receptor beta chains share one sample of origin, sequenced in a study of cytomegalovirus exposure and HLA in healthy donors. TCRdb keeps only in-frame clones here, not all; method: immunoSEQ multiplex PCR. The sample contains some 270,000 clones, 65% to 90% of which appear only once. Material for sequencing was PBMCs. These receptors were taken from a woman aged 18-29 years in good health and CMV-seronegative.

The rearrangement joins TRBV6-6 to TRBJ1-2; TRBD1 is a possible D gene (5 bases). CDR3 length: 15 amino acids. V was pared by 3 bases and J by 8 bases, with 19 bases between. Germline lookup yields CDR1 MNHNY and CDR2 SVGAGI (reference sequence). The CDR3 coding sequence is TGTGCCAGCAGTTATCCGGACCTAGGGGTAACCGGCTACACCTTC. It yields the protein CASSYPDLGVTGYTF.

The gene calls are TRBV7-9 and TRBJ2-1, with 9 bases matching TRBD2. CDR3 length: 13 amino acids. Germline CDR1 is SEHNR and CDR2 is FQNEAQ (reference sequence). Trimming at V came to 11 bases and at J to 6 bases, leaving 8 bases not matched to a gene. CDR3 region: CAHSSGIRNEQFF. The CDR3 DNA follows: TGTGCCCACTCTAGCGGGATACGCAATGAGCAGTTCTTC.

This rearrangement joins TRBV6-1 to TRBJ1-4; 9 nucleotides agree with TRBD1. The CDR3 length is 16 residues. The germline V gene has CDR1 MNHNS and CDR2 SASEGT. With 2 bases clipped from V and 5 bases from J, the junction kept 6 bases outside the gene matches. The CDR3, as DNA: TGTGCCAGCAGTGAACTGACAGGGACAGGGAATGAAAAACTGTTTTTT. The encoded protein is CASSELTGTGNEKLFF.

The gene calls are TRBV6-5 and TRBJ2-7; 8 nucleotides align to TRBD1. The length of the CDR3 is 14 residues. In germline, CDR1 is MNHEY, CDR2 SVGAGI. The J segment lost 2 bases and the V segment lost 5 bases, leaving 5 bases of the junction unmatched. As DNA, the CDR3 is TGTGCCAGCAGTCATTGGACAGGGCCCTACGAGCAGTACTTC. This encodes CASSHWTGPYEQYF.

V gene TRBV7-3 combines with J gene TRBJ2-2; no clear D. The CDR3 is 14 residues long. Germline V gene sequence: CDR1 SGHTA, CDR2 FQGTGA. V lost 5 bases to trimming and J lost 4 bases, with 11 bases between them. In nucleotides, the CDR3 is TGTGCCAGCAGCATCTCGCGAAGCACCGGGGAGCTGTTTTTT. Translated: CASSISRSTGELFF.

CDR3 coding DNA: TGTGCCAGCAGCTTAACCGGGACAAAGGGCTACACCTTC. Encoded protein: CASSLTGTKGYTF. The V and J genes are TRBV7-9 and TRBJ1-2; D is perhaps TRBD1 (6 bases). This CDR3 is built from 13 residues. The V gene's germline CDR1 is SEHNR and CDR2 FQNEAQ (reference sequence). Trimming removed 2 bases from V and 8 bases from J, with 12 bases in between. Drawing the rest from reference TRBV7-9 and TRBJ1-2, the complete variable domain is DTGVSQNPRHKITKRGQNVTFRCDPISEHNRLYWYRQTLGQGPEFLTYFQNEAQLEKSRLLSDRFSAERPKGSFSTLEIQRTEQGDSAMYLCASSLTGTKGYTFGSGTRLTVV.

The rearrangement joins TRBV5-6 to TRBJ2-3; no clear D gene. The CDR3 covers 11 residues. The V gene's germline CDR1 is SGHDT and CDR2 YYEEEE. V lost 5 bases and J lost 5, with 6 bases in between. CDR3 sequence: CASSRGDTQYF. Here the CDR3 DNA reads TGTGCCAGCAGTAGAGGAGATACGCAGTATTTT. The variable domain in full, with the rest retrieved from reference TRBV5-6 and TRBJ2-3, is DAGVTQSPTHLIKTRGQQVTLRCSPKSGHDTVSWYQQALGQGPQFIFQYYEEEERQRGNFPDRFSGHQFPNYSSELNVNALLLGDSALYLCASSRGDTQYFGPGTRLTVL.

The J gene is TRBJ2-7, the V gene TRBV6-6, with a possible D match to TRBD1 (5 bases). Germline V gives CDR1 MNHNY, CDR2 SVGAGI (reference sequence). Trimming took 7 bases from V and 7 from J, leaving 11 bases between them. The CDR3 spans 11 residues. As DNA, the CDR3 is TGTGCCAGCACAGGGCCTCGGGAGCAGTACTTC. Its translation is CASTGPREQYF.

The V call is TRBV7-9, the J call TRBJ2-6; D ambiguous. This CDR3 is 17 amino acids long. Germline-derived CDR1 and CDR2 are SEHNR and FQNEAQ (reference sequence). The germline V and J ends were trimmed by 1 base and 2 bases, with 12 bases remaining between them. CDR3: CASSLVAASTGANVLTF. CDR3 in DNA: TGTGCCAGCAGCTTAGTGGCCGCTTCCACTGGGGCCAACGTCCTGACTTTC.